This T cell receptor (beta chain) is drawn from a study of cytomegalovirus exposure and HLA in healthy donors. The PCR employed 60 Vbeta primers together with 13 Jbeta primers. Original processing notes: The count from a later analysis was some 83 million unique TCR beta chains, some 10 million of them shared. Generated by immunoSEQ multiplex PCR, the TCRdb table keeps only in-frame clones and is missing some. V, J and clone size were drawn from that table, and D and trimming were deduced from the DNA. The data hold approximately 150,000 clones, with about 74% observed a single time. Germline V gives CDR1 MNHEY, CDR2 SMNVEV (reference sequence). Trimming pared 7 bases from V and 3 bases from J, leaving 12 bases between. This CDR3 region has 14 residues.

Sequencing was performed on PBMCs. The source is a male donor in good health and CMV-seronegative. V usage is TRBV27 and J usage is TRBJ2-2; a possible D gene is TRBD2 (5 bases). In DNA, the CDR3 is TGTGCCAGCAACAGCCCGCGGGACACCGGGGAGCTGTTTTTT. It translates to CASNSPRDTGELFF.